Below, 16 T cell receptor beta chains from the same sample are listed, as sequenced in a study of CD8 T cells in Susac syndrome. RNA totalling about 0.45 to 1 ug underwent reverse transcription with random hexamers. TCRdb recomputed calls from the immunoSEQ multiplex PCR reads with MiXCR, one row per CDR3 protein. The sample holds about 180,000 distinct CDR3 sequences, approximately 94% seen once. Specimen: CD4+ T cells from PBMCs. The receptors originated from a human donor with multiple sclerosis.

The rearrangement joins TRBV3-1 to TRBJ1-2; D is undetermined. There are 17 residues in the CDR3. Between the trimmed V and J ends, which lost 1 base and 3 bases, there was a span of 18 bases. Germline V lookup: CDR1 LGHDT, CDR2 YNNKEL (reference sequence). The CDR3 DNA sequence: TGTGCCAGCAGCCAAGCCGGCGAAAAGACACCCGACTATGGCTACACCTTC. This sequence encodes CASSQAGEKTPDYGYTF.

The chain combines TRBV2 with TRBJ2-4, with a weak D call TRBD1 (6 bases). The germline CDR1 and CDR2 sequences are SNHLY and FYNNEI. The CDR3 is 16 amino acids. V was pared by 0 bases and J by 4 bases, with 13 bases between. This CDR3 reads CASSEASAGAKNIQYF. CDR3 sequence (DNA): TGTGCCAGCAGTGAAGCATCAGCAGGGGCGAAAAACATTCAGTACTTC. Based on the CDR3 plus reference TRBV2 and TRBJ2-4, the full variable domain is EPEVTQTPSHQVTQMGQEVILRCVPISNHLYFYWYRQILGQKVEFLVSFYNNEISEKSEIFDDQFSVERPDGSNFTLKIRSTKLEDSAMYFCASSEASAGAKNIQYFGAGTRLSVL.

The V and J genes are TRBV4-1 and TRBJ1-2, with a possible D match to TRBD1 (6 bases). The V and J ends lost 2 bases and 8 bases respectively, with 15 bases between them. The CDR3 has 14 amino acids. The germline CDR1 and CDR2 sequences are MGHRA and YSYEKL. The CDR3 loop reads CASSQPGVIQGYTF. The CDR3 DNA sequence: TGCGCCAGCAGCCAACCAGGGGTGATTCAAGGCTACACCTTC.

The chain recombines TRBV5-4 with TRBJ1-2, with a weak D call TRBD1 (5 bases). CDR1 is SGHNT, CDR2 YYREEE, per germline (reference sequence). V lost 4 bases and J lost 6, with 13 bases in between. CDR3 length equals 13 residues. CDR3 loop: CASSPDTDHGYTF. The CDR3 DNA follows: TGTGCCAGCAGCCCGGACACGGATCATGGCTACACCTTC.

In its sample, this clonotype was seen once. This rearrangement joins TRBV27 to TRBJ1-4; a possible D gene is TRBD1 (5 bases). The CDR3 runs 15 residues. The germline V gene has CDR1 MNHEY and CDR2 SMNVEV (reference sequence). Trimming cost V 0 bases and J 4 bases, with 9 bases left between them. The CDR3 nucleotides are TGTGCCAGCAGTTTATCAAGAGGGGTTAATGAAAAACTGTTTTTT. It encodes CASSLSRGVNEKLFF.

The chain joins TRBV29-1 to TRBJ2-3; 9 bases are shared with TRBD1. This CDR3 region has 15 residues. Germline V lookup: CDR1 SQVTM, CDR2 ANQGSEA. The J segment lost 0 bases and the V segment lost 6 bases, leaving 7 bases of the junction unmatched. CDR3 sequence reads: CSVVPGQGSTDTQYF. In nucleotides, the CDR3 is TGCAGCGTAGTACCGGGACAGGGAAGCACAGATACGCAGTATTTT.

The chain joins TRBV30 to TRBJ2-3, with D possibly being TRBD1 (5 bases). CDR3 length: 17 residues. The germline V gene encodes CDR1 GTSNPN and CDR2 SVGIG (reference sequence). Trimming stripped 5 bases from V and 0 bases from J, with 21 bases between. The CDR3 nucleotides are TGTGCCTGGCGGGTCACAGGTAAAATTCATAGCACAGATACGCAGTATTTT. Residues: CAWRVTGKIHSTDTQYF.

The CDR3 DNA reads as TGCGCCAGTCGGGACAGCCTCTACGAGCAGTACTTC. It yields the protein CASRDSLYEQYF. The chain uses TRBV5-1 and TRBJ2-7; 7 nucleotides line up with TRBD1. The germline V gene has CDR1 SGHRS and CDR2 YFSETQ. The CDR3 length is 12 residues. V shed 8 bases, J shed 3 bases, and the junction held 5 bases outside the gene matches.

The CDR3 loop reads CSVARGTLQGAIYGYTF. CDR3 sequence (DNA): TGCAGCGTTGCTAGAGGTACTCTTCAGGGGGCGATATATGGCTACACCTTC. The gene calls are TRBV29-1 and TRBJ1-2; 8 bases agree with TRBD1. The ends lost 4 bases at V and 5 bases at J; junction bases unmatched: 18. Germline V CDR1 and CDR2: SQVTM, ANQGSEA. CDR3 size: 17 residues. The full variable domain, rest sourced from reference TRBV29-1 and TRBJ1-2, is SAVISQKPSRDICQRGTSLTIQCQVDSQVTMMFWYRQQPGQSLTLIATANQGSEATYESGFVIDKFPISRPNLTFSTLTVSNMSPEDSSIYLCSVARGTLQGAIYGYTFGSGTRLTVV.

The chain joins TRBV12-3 or TRBV12-4 to TRBJ2-3; TRBD1 might be the D (5 bases). With 6 bases removed from V and 9 bases from J, the gap between germline ends came to 7 bases. This CDR3 spans 10 amino acids. The CDR3 loop reads CASSQGTQYF. Written as DNA, the CDR3 is TGTGCCAGCAGCCAGGGCACGCAGTATTTT.

The chain links TRBV20-1 to TRBJ2-3; TRBD2 agrees at 7 bases. The CDR3 length is 13 residues. Germline assignment: CDR1 DFQATT and CDR2 SNEGSKA (reference sequence). The ends lost 5 bases at V and 2 bases at J; junction bases unmatched: 4. CDR3 region: CSAGGGDTDTQYF. Here the CDR3 DNA reads TGCAGTGCTGGCGGGGGAGACACAGATACGCAGTATTTT.

J is TRBJ1-1 and V is TRBV3-1; possible D gene TRBD1, 5 bases. Per the germline V gene, CDR1 is LGHDT and CDR2 is YNNKEL (reference sequence). Trimming stripped 7 bases from V and 7 bases from J, with 19 bases between. This CDR3 is built from 14 residues. The CDR3: CASTPTRQKNEAFF. CDR3 nucleotide sequence: TGTGCCAGCACCCCAACCCGACAGAAAAATGAAGCTTTCTTT.

J is TRBJ2-3 and V is TRBV20-1; 8 bases map to TRBD2. With V trimmed by 5 bases and J by 6 bases, 16 bases remained unmatched. This CDR3 is 16 amino acids long. Germline V gene sequence: CDR1 DFQATT, CDR2 SNEGSKA (reference sequence). The CDR3 DNA sequence: TGCAGTGCTTTCCTTAAAAGGGGACTAGAAGGTGATACGCAGTATTTT. Encoded protein: CSAFLKRGLEGDTQYF.

The chain uses TRBV12-3 or TRBV12-4 and TRBJ1-4; D not certain. The length of the CDR3 is 13 residues. V was pared by 3 bases and J by 8 bases, with 10 bases between. The CDR3 is CASSFEGYEKLFF. In DNA, the CDR3 is TGTGCCAGCAGTTTTGAAGGGTACGAAAAACTGTTTTTT.

The rearrangement links TRBV12-3 or TRBV12-4 to TRBJ2-7, with D possibly called TRBD1 or TRBD2 (5 bases each). With 1 base removed from V and 0 bases from J, the gap between germline ends came to 10 bases. The CDR3 spans 15 residues. This chain's CDR3 is CASSLGGARSYEQYF. The CDR3 coding sequence is TGTGCCAGCAGTTTAGGAGGGGCACGCTCCTACGAGCAGTACTTC.

The J gene is TRBJ2-1, the V gene TRBV20-1, with 10 positions matching TRBD2. The CDR3 contains 15 residues. Unmatched junction bases numbered 12, after V lost 7 bases and J lost 6 bases. The germline CDR1 and CDR2 sequences are DFQATT and SNEGSKA (reference sequence). In DNA form, the CDR3 reads TGCAGTGTCGCCCCGATAGCGGGGGGCATCAATGAGCAGTTCTTC. It encodes CSVAPIAGGINEQFF.